What follows are 21 T cell receptor beta chains derived from one specimen sequenced in a study of blood T cell repertoires in COVID-19. Assay used: immunoSEQ multiplex PCR; TCRdb lists only in-frame clones, some missing. The sample holds under 60,000 clones; around 86% are singletons and the top ten take roughly 10%. The sample comprised peripheral blood. These receptors came from a human donor in a cohort sampled during active COVID-19.

The V and J genes are TRBV6-4 and TRBJ2-3, with 8 nucleotides matching TRBD2. Germline CDR1 MRHNA, CDR2 SNTAGT. CDR3 size: 15 residues. The V and J ends lost 6 bases and 4 bases, in that order; junction bases with no gene match: 9. CDR3 in amino acids: CASSLTAGGADTQYF. CDR3 nucleotide sequence: TGTGCCAGCAGCCTTACCGCGGGAGGAGCAGATACGCAGTATTTT.

V usage is TRBV28 and J usage is TRBJ1-5; TRBD1 matches at 9 bases. This CDR3 is built from 15 residues. The germline gives CDR1 MDHEN, CDR2 SYDVKM. Losses at the gene ends were 2 bases for V and 5 bases for J; bases not matched to a gene: 4. The CDR3 DNA reads TGTGCCAGCAGTTTAAACAGGGGGCGTGATCAGCCCCAGCATTTT. Translated: CASSLNRGRDQPQHF.

The gene calls are TRBV7-2 and TRBJ2-3, with D unclear. The CDR3 consists of 12 residues. V was shortened by 5 bases and J by 6 bases, with 9 bases between the two germline ends. Germline V gene sequence: CDR1 SGHTA, CDR2 FQGNSA. CDR3: CASSPVVDTQYF. CDR3 coding DNA: TGTGCCAGCAGCCCCGTTGTGGATACGCAGTATTTT. Together with reference TRBV7-2 and TRBJ2-3, the CDR3 gives the full variable domain: GAGVSQSPSNKVTEKGKDVELRCDPISGHTALYWYRQSLGQGLEFLIYFQGNSAPDKSGLPSDRFSAERTGGSVSTLTIQRTQQEDSAVYLCASSPVVDTQYFGPGTRLTVL.

The genes are TRBV25-1 and TRBJ1-1, with a tentative D call TRBD1 (5 bases). CDR3 length equals 14 residues. Germline V gene lookup returns CDR1 MGHDK and CDR2 SYGVNS. V dropped 6 bases and J dropped 1 base, with 12 bases sitting between them. The CDR3 region is CASSIGHANTEAFF. CDR3 nucleotide sequence: TGTGCCAGCAGCATCGGACATGCGAACACTGAAGCTTTCTTT.

The chain has TRBV28 and TRBJ1-1; possibly TRBD1 for D (6 bases). The CDR3 extends over 14 amino acids. Germline assignment: CDR1 MDHEN and CDR2 SYDVKM. Trimming left V 7 bases short and J 2 bases short, with 14 bases between. The CDR3 region is CASKRVGANTEAFF. CDR3 DNA: TGTGCCAGCAAGAGGGTGGGGGCAAACACTGAAGCTTTCTTT.

The genes are TRBV7-9 and TRBJ1-5, with 10 bases aligning to TRBD1. Germline V gene sequence: CDR1 SEHNR, CDR2 FQNEAQ (reference sequence). This CDR3 has 16 residues. Trimming took 5 bases from V and 6 from J; bases not matched to a gene: 10. DNA of the CDR3: TGTGCCAGCAGCCCTGGACAGGGGGGGGTCAGTCAGCCCCAGCATTTT. Protein product: CASSPGQGGVSQPQHF. Full variable domain (missing parts from reference TRBV7-9 and TRBJ1-5): DTGVSQNPRHKITKRGQNVTFRCDPISEHNRLYWYRQTLGQGPEFLTYFQNEAQLEKSRLLSDRFSAERPKGSFSTLEIQRTEQGDSAMYLCASSPGQGGVSQPQHFGDGTRLSIL.

In nucleotides, the CDR3 is TGTGCCAGCAGTTCCCCGACAATGAACACTGAAGCTTTCTTT. Translated: CASSSPTMNTEAFF. This chain uses TRBV28 with TRBJ1-1; D not resolved. Per germline, CDR1 MDHEN and CDR2 SYDVKM. Trimming pared 4 bases from V and 0 bases from J, leaving 9 bases between. The CDR3 covers 14 residues.

This chain joins TRBV28 and TRBJ2-7; 7 nucleotides align to TRBD2. In germline, CDR1 is MDHEN, CDR2 SYDVKM. CDR3 length equals 15 residues. After removal of 7 bases from V and 2 bases from J, the junction contained 11 bases not matched to a gene. The CDR3 sequence is CASTTGATSTYEQYF. CDR3 nucleotides: TGTGCCAGCACAACTGGGGCGACTAGCACCTACGAGCAGTACTTC.

This clone turned up a few times. The V gene is TRBV10-3, the J gene TRBJ1-5; 7 nucleotides match TRBD1. The CDR3 has 13 residues. Unmatched junction bases numbered 2, after V lost 4 bases and J lost 5 bases. Per the germline V gene, CDR1 is ENHRY and CDR2 is SYGVKD. This CDR3 reads CAISAQGDQPQHF. The CDR3 DNA reads as TGTGCCATCAGTGCCCAGGGGGATCAGCCCCAGCATTTT.

The rearrangement links TRBV2 to TRBJ2-5, with D tentatively TRBD1 (7 bases). The CDR3 totals 13 residues. The germline CDR1 and CDR2 sequences are SNHLY and FYNNEI. Trimming took off 5 bases at V and 4 bases at J, with 11 bases between the two ends. Written as DNA, the CDR3 is TGTGCCAGCAGTCGACAGGGAGGAGAGACCCAGTACTTC. Translating it yields CASSRQGGETQYF.

This chain connects TRBV25-1 to TRBJ1-1; the match to TRBD1 covers 9 bases. V lost 6 bases and J lost 3; bases outside the gene matches: 5. The CDR3 totals 14 residues. Germline V gene data show CDR1 as MGHDK and CDR2 as SYGVNS. CDR3 nucleotides: TGTGCCAGCAGGGACAGGGGACGATACACTGAAGCTTTCTTT. This codes for CASRDRGRYTEAFF.

The rearrangement joins TRBV5-4 to TRBJ2-1; the match to TRBD2 covers 8 bases. Unmatched junction bases numbered 4, after V lost 2 bases and J lost 9 bases. Germline V gene data show CDR1 as SGHNT and CDR2 as YYREEE (reference sequence). This CDR3 contains 13 residues. CDR3 DNA sequence: TGTGCCAGCAGCTTTTACGGGAGGGGTGAGCAGTTCTTC. Its translation is CASSFYGRGEQFF.

The V call is TRBV30, the J call TRBJ2-4, with 7 bases aligning to TRBD2. Germline V lookup: CDR1 GTSNPN, CDR2 SVGIG (reference sequence). Germline trimming cut 3 bases from V and 15 bases from J; bases unmatched to any gene: 8. CDR3 size: 11 residues. DNA of the CDR3: TGTGCCTGGAGGAGGGGACTACGGTTGTACTTC. Translating gives CAWRRGLRLYF.

J is TRBJ2-5 and V is TRBV4-1; D unclear. The germline CDR1 and CDR2 sequences are MGHRA and YSYEKL. Trimming stripped 0 bases from V and 3 bases from J, with 5 bases between. This CDR3 is built from 13 residues. The CDR3, as DNA: TGCGCCAGCAGCCAAGAAATCGAAGAGACCCAGTACTTC. Protein product: CASSQEIEETQYF.

The rearrangement uses TRBV4-1 and TRBJ1-4, with D tentatively TRBD1 (6 bases). V lost 5 bases, J lost 7 bases, and 17 bases lay in between. CDR1 and CDR2 (germline): MGHRA, YSYEKL. The CDR3 has 15 amino acids. The CDR3 sequence is CASSDKGGTTEKLFF. CDR3 nucleotide sequence: TGCGCCAGCAGCGACAAGGGGGGGACCACTGAAAAACTGTTTTTT.

This clone showed up just once. The chain is built from TRBV28 and TRBJ2-7; D not certain. This CDR3 contains 14 residues. Between the trimmed V and J ends, which lost 7 bases and 4 bases, there was a span of 17 bases. Germline V gives CDR1 MDHEN, CDR2 SYDVKM. The CDR3 DNA reads TGTGCCAGCACCCAACCCCGCGGTCTATACGAGCAGTACTTC. Its protein is CASTQPRGLYEQYF.

V usage is TRBV3-1 (or the pseudogene TRBV3-2) and J usage is TRBJ2-2, with D perhaps TRBD2 (6 bases). V lost 4 bases to trimming and J lost 7 bases, with 10 bases between them. The CDR3 has 13 amino acids. CDR1 is LGHDT and CDR2 is YNNKEL in the germline V gene (reference sequence). For the CDR3, the DNA is TGTGCCAGCAGCCGAGCGGGTCGCGGGGAGCTGTTTTTT. This translates into CASSRAGRGELFF.

This chain joins TRBV7-9 and TRBJ2-1; D remains unclear. The CDR3 consists of 13 residues. The V gene's germline CDR1 is SEHNR and CDR2 FQNEAQ (reference sequence). V was shortened by 5 bases and J by 8 bases, with 13 bases between the two germline ends. This CDR3 is CASSKAVEHEQFF. CDR3 sequence (DNA): TGTGCCAGCAGCAAAGCAGTGGAGCATGAGCAGTTCTTC.

J is TRBJ2-3 and V is TRBV9; D might be TRBD1 (6 bases). Trimming left V 3 bases short and J 1 base short, with 12 bases between. The germline V gene has CDR1 SGDLS and CDR2 YYNGEE. The CDR3 spans 15 residues. CDR3: CASSAQTGRTDTQYF. DNA for the CDR3: TGTGCCAGCAGCGCCCAGACAGGACGCACAGATACGCAGTATTTT.

The count of this clone is one. CDR3 in amino acids: CASSVSPSGRGETQYF. In DNA, the CDR3 is TGTGCCAGCAGCGTAAGCCCTAGCGGGAGGGGGGAGACCCAGTACTTC. The chain links TRBV9 to TRBJ2-5, with 12 positions matching TRBD2. Trimming removed 1 base from V and 5 bases from J; junction bases left unmatched: 6. Germline CDR1 reads SGDLS; CDR2 reads YYNGEE. The CDR3 loop spans 16 amino acids.

The chain joins TRBV28 to TRBJ1-1; D is undetermined. The V and J ends lost 1 base and 1 base respectively, with 10 bases between them. CDR1 is MDHEN and CDR2 is SYDVKM in the germline V gene. This CDR3 region has 15 residues. This CDR3 is CASSLFGLTNTEAFF. The CDR3 DNA reads as TGTGCCAGCAGTTTATTCGGGTTAACGAACACTGAAGCTTTCTTT.